Sequencing of this T cell receptor (beta chain) was carried out in a study of shared clonotypes between healthy human individuals. Approximately 210 ng DNA, about 30,000 T cell genomes, went into each sorted-subset replicate PCR. TCRdb's table, derived via immunoSEQ multiplex PCR, lists solely in-frame clones and lacks some. The profile shows under 2.5 million clones, around 90% of them singletons. The V gene's germline CDR1 is SGHKS and CDR2 YYEKEE (reference sequence). CDR3 length: 15 amino acids. Trimming took off 5 bases at V and 3 bases at J, with 15 bases between the two ends. Nashville, Tennessee was home to all donors, each a Caucasian adult.

This sequence joins TRBV5-5 and TRBJ2-1, with D uncertain. The TCR sequence derives from a young man in good health. Some clones in this sample may be carry-over from other donors' samples. Material for sequencing was naive CD4+ T cells from PBMCs. The sample's subset: CD45RA+ positively selected. The CDR3 nucleotides read TGTGCCAGCAGTCTCACACTGGGAAGCTACAATGAGCAGTTCTTC. The encoded protein is CASSLTLGSYNEQFF.